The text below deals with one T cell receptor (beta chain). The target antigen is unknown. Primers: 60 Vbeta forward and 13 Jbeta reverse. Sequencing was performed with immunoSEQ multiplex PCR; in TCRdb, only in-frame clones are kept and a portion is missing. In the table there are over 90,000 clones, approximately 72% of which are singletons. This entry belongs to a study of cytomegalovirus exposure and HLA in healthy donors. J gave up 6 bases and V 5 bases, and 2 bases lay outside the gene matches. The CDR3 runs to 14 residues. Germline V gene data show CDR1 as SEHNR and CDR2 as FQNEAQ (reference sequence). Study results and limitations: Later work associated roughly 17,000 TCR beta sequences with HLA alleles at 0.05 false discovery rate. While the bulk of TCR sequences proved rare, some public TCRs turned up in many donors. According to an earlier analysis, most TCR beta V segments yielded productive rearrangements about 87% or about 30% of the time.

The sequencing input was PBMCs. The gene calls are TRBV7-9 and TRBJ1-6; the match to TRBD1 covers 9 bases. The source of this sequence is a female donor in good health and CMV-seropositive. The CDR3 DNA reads TGTGCCAGCAGCATGGGACAGGGTAATTCACCCCTCCACTTT. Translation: CASSMGQGNSPLHF.